The 24 T cell receptor beta chains presented below share a single source sample, sequenced in a study of siplizumab effects on memory and regulatory T cells. Profiled with immunoSEQ multiplex PCR; TCRdb holds only in-frame clones, not every one. The table records over 50,000 clones, approximately 82% of them present only once. The sequenced material came from memory CD4+ T cells sorted from blood. Source of these receptors: a human donor in good health.

CDR3 DNA sequence: TGTGCCAGCAGCCCCCGGGACTCCTTCGGGACCCAGTACTTC. Its translation is CASSPRDSFGTQYF. The chain recombines TRBV14 with TRBJ2-5, with D maybe TRBD2 (6 bases). The CDR3 totals 14 residues. Trimming removed 4 bases from V and 7 bases from J, with 16 bases in between. In germline, CDR1 is SGHDN, CDR2 FVKESK.

This clone was observed a single time. V is TRBV6-5 and J is TRBJ2-7; a weak D match, TRBD1 (5 bases). Germline-derived CDR1 and CDR2 are MNHEY and SVGAGI. The CDR3 runs 12 residues. With 2 bases removed from V and 9 bases from J, the gap between germline ends came to 11 bases. Here the CDR3 reads CASSYRGLGQYF. CDR3 in DNA: TGTGCCAGCAGTTACAGGGGCCTCGGGCAGTACTTC.

A few counts support this clone. The V and J genes are TRBV5-5 and TRBJ1-5; no firm D call. CDR3 length: 14 amino acids. Germline CDR1 is SGHKS and CDR2 is YYEKEE (reference sequence). Trimming pared 0 bases from V and 7 bases from J, leaving 11 bases between. CDR3 in amino acids: CASSLELGNQPQHF. CDR3 in DNA: TGTGCCAGCAGCTTGGAATTGGGGAACCAGCCCCAGCATTTT.

The V gene is TRBV4-1, the J gene TRBJ2-1, with D possibly being TRBD2 (5 bases). The length of the CDR3 is 13 residues. In germline, CDR1 is MGHRA, CDR2 YSYEKL. The germline V and J ends were trimmed by 0 bases and 9 bases, with 9 bases remaining between them. The chain's CDR3 is CASSQEVSGEQFF. CDR3 bases: TGCGCCAGCAGCCAAGAGGTAAGCGGTGAGCAGTTCTTC.

The rearrangement uses TRBV2 and TRBJ1-1; a possible D gene is TRBD1 (5 bases). V gave up 6 bases and J gave up 2 bases, with 16 bases separating them. The CDR3 covers 15 residues. Germline values: CDR1 SNHLY, CDR2 FYNNEI. The CDR3 sequence: CASRAEGRANTEAFF. CDR3 sequence (DNA): TGTGCCAGCAGAGCCGAGGGGCGGGCAAACACTGAAGCTTTCTTT. The full variable domain, completed using reference TRBV2 and TRBJ1-1, is EPEVTQTPSHQVTQMGQEVILRCVPISNHLYFYWYRQILGQKVEFLVSFYNNEISEKSEIFDDQFSVERPDGSNFTLKIRSTKLEDSAMYFCASRAEGRANTEAFFGQGTRLTVV.

The chain recombines TRBV7-3 with TRBJ2-3; 10 bases line up with TRBD1. V gave up 2 bases and J gave up 8 bases; unmatched junction bases: 7. The CDR3 sequence is 15 residues long. Looked up from germline, CDR1 is SGHTA and CDR2 is FQGTGA. The CDR3 sequence is CASSLGTGVSFTQYF. CDR3 coding DNA: TGTGCCAGCAGCTTAGGGACAGGGGTTAGCTTTACGCAGTATTTT.

This clone was observed a few times. V usage is TRBV6-1 and J usage is TRBJ1-2; 9 bases line up with TRBD1. The CDR3 extends over 16 amino acids. Germline V gene sequence: CDR1 MNHNS, CDR2 SASEGT. With 0 bases clipped from V and 7 bases from J, the junction kept 9 bases outside the gene matches. The DNA of the CDR3 is TGTGCCAGCAGTGAAGCAGGGGACAGGGCAAGGGCTGGCTACACCTTC. Encoded protein: CASSEAGDRARAGYTF.

The V and J genes are TRBV18 and TRBJ2-5; 9 bases line up with TRBD2. The length of the CDR3 is 16 residues. From germline, CDR1 is KGHSH and CDR2 LQKENI. Trimming at V came to 6 bases and at J to 3 bases, leaving 11 bases not matched to a gene. The chain's CDR3 is CASSLGPGLAKETQYF. The CDR3 region has the DNA TGTGCCAGCTCTCTAGGACCGGGACTAGCAAAAGAGACCCAGTACTTC.

This clone has just one count. The V call is TRBV7-9, the J call TRBJ2-1, with 9 nucleotides matching TRBD2. After removal of 5 bases from V and 4 bases from J, the junction contained 6 bases not matched to a gene. Germline CDR1 and CDR2: SEHNR and FQNEAQ (reference sequence). The CDR3 length is 15 residues. The CDR3 loop reads CASSNRLAEYNEQFF. The DNA for the CDR3 is TGTGCCAGCAGCAACAGACTAGCGGAATACAATGAGCAGTTCTTC. The full variable domain, completed using reference TRBV7-9 and TRBJ2-1, is DTGVSQNPRHKITKRGQNVTFRCDPISEHNRLYWYRQTLGQGPEFLTYFQNEAQLEKSRLLSDRFSAERPKGSFSTLEIQRTEQGDSAMYLCASSNRLAEYNEQFFGPGTRLTVL.

This clone came up once. The chain links TRBV5-1 to TRBJ2-1; D is perhaps TRBD1 or TRBD2 (5 bases each). The CDR3 sequence is 15 residues long. The V gene lost 0 bases and the J gene lost 2 bases, with 9 bases spanning the gap. Per germline, CDR1 SGHRS and CDR2 YFSETQ. CDR3 protein: CASSLGDGTYNEQFF. CDR3 DNA: TGCGCCAGCAGCTTGGGGGACGGGACCTACAATGAGCAGTTCTTC.

The gene calls are TRBV5-5 and TRBJ1-2, with D perhaps matching TRBD1 (6 bases). This CDR3 region has 14 residues. V was clipped by 0 bases and J by 3 bases, with 9 bases between them. The V gene's germline CDR1 is SGHKS and CDR2 YYEKEE (reference sequence). The CDR3: CASSLDRDYYGYTF. In nucleotides, the CDR3 is TGTGCCAGCAGCTTGGACAGGGATTACTATGGCTACACCTTC.

This chain connects TRBV6-1 to TRBJ1-1; no clear D. In germline, CDR1 is MNHNS, CDR2 SASEGT. The CDR3 totals 15 residues. V lost 4 bases, J lost 1 base, and 13 bases lay in between. The CDR3 reads CASSVNTRSNTEAFF. CDR3 DNA: TGTGCCAGCAGTGTAAACACTAGATCGAACACTGAAGCTTTCTTT.

V and J are TRBV9 and TRBJ2-5; 8 nucleotides agree with TRBD1. With the DNA end fitting TRBJ2-7 better, the J assignment may be wrong. Germline V lookup: CDR1 SGDLS, CDR2 YYNGEE. The CDR3 runs 15 residues. In nucleotides, the CDR3 is TGTGCCAGCAGCGACACCGGGACAGGACTGAGCGAGCAGTACTTC. Translating gives CASSDTGTGLSEQYF.

In DNA, the CDR3 is TGTGCCAGCAGAAAGACAGTGAACACTGAAGCTTTCTTT. Translated, it gives CASRKTVNTEAFF. The V call is TRBV6-5, the J call TRBJ1-1; TRBD1 is a possible D gene (5 bases). V gave up 6 bases and J gave up 0 bases, with 8 bases separating them. CDR3 size: 13 residues. Germline loops: CDR1 MNHEY, CDR2 SVGAGI.

This chain links TRBV19 with TRBJ1-1; D gene ambiguous. The CDR3 length is 13 residues. V lost 5 bases, J lost 1 base, and 8 bases lay in between. The germline CDR1 and CDR2 sequences are LNHDA and SQIVND (reference sequence). The CDR3 loop is CASSVPGNTEAFF. The DNA for the CDR3 is TGTGCCAGTAGTGTTCCAGGGAACACTGAAGCTTTCTTT.

This clone was detected only a few times. This chain connects TRBV11-2 to TRBJ1-5; D not certain. The CDR3 sequence is 13 residues long. The germline V gene encodes CDR1 SGHAT and CDR2 FQNNGV. Trimming removed 5 bases at V and 3 bases at J, with 8 bases between. As DNA, the CDR3 is TGTGCCAGCAGCCTGGCCGCCAATCAGCCCCAGCATTTT. Its protein product is CASSLAANQPQHF.

This clone appeared a single time. The V gene is TRBV29-1, the J gene TRBJ2-2; the D gene is possibly TRBD1 (6 bases). This CDR3 has 14 residues. Germline CDR1 reads SQVTM; CDR2 reads ANQGSEA. V was cut by 6 bases and J by 0 bases, with 11 bases left in between. CDR3 residues: CSVSRTANTGELFF. CDR3 bases: TGCAGCGTGAGCAGGACAGCGAACACCGGGGAGCTGTTTTTT.

The rearrangement uses TRBV6-1 and TRBJ1-2; D remains unclear. CDR1 and CDR2 from the germline V gene are MNHNS and SASEGT. V was shortened by 7 bases and J by 7 bases, with 13 bases between the two germline ends. This CDR3 has 12 residues. The CDR3 coding sequence is TGTGCCAGCAACGACCCCGGAGTTGGCTACACCTTC. This translates into CASNDPGVGYTF.

The CDR3 DNA sequence: TGTGCCAGCTCACGGGGGCCCCTACAGGGTAGCAATCAGCCCCAGCATTTT. Its protein is CASSRGPLQGSNQPQHF. This chain uses TRBV18 with TRBJ1-5, with D perhaps matching TRBD1 (6 bases). The V end was cut by 4 bases, the J end by 0 bases, with 16 bases between. There are 17 residues in the CDR3. From germline, CDR1 is KGHSH and CDR2 LQKENI.

The rearrangement uses TRBV27 and TRBJ2-7; the match to TRBD1 covers 8 bases. V lost 2 bases, J lost 6 bases, and 6 bases stayed unmatched. The CDR3 has 14 residues. The germline CDR1 and CDR2 sequences are MNHEY and SMNVEV (reference sequence). CDR3 bases: TGTGCCAGCAGTTTAACCAGGGGGCAGAGCGAGCAGTACTTC. This gives the protein CASSLTRGQSEQYF.

This clone has a single count. The CDR3 coding sequence is TGTGCCATCAGCGGGGGGACAGATACGCAGTATTTT. Protein product: CAISGGTDTQYF. This chain joins TRBV10-3 and TRBJ2-3, with 7 bases aligning to TRBD2. There are 12 residues in the CDR3. Trimming removed 6 bases from V and 3 bases from J; junction bases left unmatched: 0. CDR1 and CDR2 (germline): ENHRY, SYGVKD.

The chain uses TRBV5-4 and TRBJ2-7; D is tentatively TRBD1 or TRBD2 (6 bases each). Germline-derived CDR1 and CDR2 are SGHNT and YYREEE (reference sequence). This CDR3 has 13 residues. V was shortened by 9 bases and J by 4 bases, with 17 bases between the two germline ends. The CDR3: CATHKGGRYEQYF. The DNA for the CDR3 is TGTGCCACGCATAAAGGGGGGCGATACGAGCAGTACTTC. Based on the CDR3 plus reference TRBV5-4 and TRBJ2-7, the full variable domain is ETGVTQSPTHLIKTRGQQVTLRCSSQSGHNTVSWYQQALGQGPQFIFQYYREEENGRGNFPPRFSGLQFPNYSSELNVNALELDDSALYLCATHKGGRYEQYFGPGTRLTVT.

The V call is TRBV6-5, the J call TRBJ1-6, with D maybe TRBD1 (6 bases). The CDR3 contains 15 residues. Trimming took 5 bases from V and 6 from J, leaving 14 bases between them. Germline V gene sequence: CDR1 MNHEY, CDR2 SVGAGI. In DNA, the CDR3 is TGTGCCAGCAGTCGACAGGCACCTTCTAATTCACCCCTCCACTTT. This gives the protein CASSRQAPSNSPLHF.

The genes are TRBV25-1 and TRBJ2-3; D uncertain. The CDR3 totals 16 residues. CDR1 is MGHDK and CDR2 is SYGVNS in the germline V gene. The V gene lost 5 bases and the J gene lost 1 base, with 16 bases spanning the gap. The CDR3 here is CASSHPISFGTDTQYF. The CDR3 region has the DNA TGTGCCAGCAGTCATCCGATTAGCTTTGGCACAGATACGCAGTATTTT.